Below, one T cell receptor beta chain is given with its context. Its cognate antigen is unknown. CDR3 length: 16 residues. Trimming took 5 bases from V and 0 from J, leaving 17 bases between them. Germline V gene data show CDR1 as LNHDA and CDR2 as SQIVND (reference sequence). This record comes from a study of glioma-infiltrating T cells. Study at large: Low-grade gliomas were grade II; glioblastomas were grade IV at initial diagnosis. Dexamethasone exposure before glioma surgery was limited to six or fewer days. Study outcomes and limitations: Signature shared blood CDR3 motifs were enriched in low-divergence and depleted in high-divergence patients. Tissue-blood divergence was below expectation in non-neoplastic patients, above in gliomas.

The iRepertoire nested amplicon-rescue multiplex PCR amplified TCR alpha and beta CDR3s from RNA. MiXCR, run by TCRdb on the multiplex PCR reads, gives a single entry per CDR3 protein. Of about 410,000 distinct CDR3 sequences in the sample, 35% to 45% are singletons; the top ten hold around 12%. This rearrangement joins TRBV19 to TRBJ2-7; possibly TRBD1 for D (5 bases). The sequence was obtained from a human donor with low-grade glioma or glioblastoma, undergoing nonglioma brain surgery, or in good health (not recorded which). Sequencing was performed on glioma tissue, nonneoplastic brain tissue, or PBMCs (not recorded which). This chain's CDR3 is CASSSRGQSFSYEQYF. CDR3 in DNA: TGTGCCAGTAGTTCCCGCGGACAAAGTTTCTCCTACGAGCAGTACTTC.